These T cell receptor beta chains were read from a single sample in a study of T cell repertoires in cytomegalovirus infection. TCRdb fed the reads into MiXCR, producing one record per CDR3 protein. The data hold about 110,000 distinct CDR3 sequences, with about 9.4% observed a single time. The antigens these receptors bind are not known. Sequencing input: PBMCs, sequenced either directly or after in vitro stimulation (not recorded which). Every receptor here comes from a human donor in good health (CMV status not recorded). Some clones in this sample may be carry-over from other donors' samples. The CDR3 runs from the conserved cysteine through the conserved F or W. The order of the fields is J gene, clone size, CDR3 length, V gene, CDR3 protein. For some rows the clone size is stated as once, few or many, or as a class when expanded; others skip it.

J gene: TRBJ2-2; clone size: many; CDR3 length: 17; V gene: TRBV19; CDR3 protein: CASRTTRGLAGGGELFF
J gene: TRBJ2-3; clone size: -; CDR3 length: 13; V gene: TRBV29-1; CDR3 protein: CSVDTGAADTQYF
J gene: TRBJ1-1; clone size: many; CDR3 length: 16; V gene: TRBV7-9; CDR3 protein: CASSRIGLGANTEAFF
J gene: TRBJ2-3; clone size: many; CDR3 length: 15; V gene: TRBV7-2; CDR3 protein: CASSRRDRGSDTQYF
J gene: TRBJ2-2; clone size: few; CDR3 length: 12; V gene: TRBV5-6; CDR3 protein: CASSLIVGELFF
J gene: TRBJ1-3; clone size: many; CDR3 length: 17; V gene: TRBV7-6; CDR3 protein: CASSPGTGFVSGNTIYF
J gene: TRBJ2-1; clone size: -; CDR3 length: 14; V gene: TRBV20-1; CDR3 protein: CSASQTSSWNEQFF
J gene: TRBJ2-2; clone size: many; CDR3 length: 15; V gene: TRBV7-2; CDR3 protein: CASSPMGGVTGELFF
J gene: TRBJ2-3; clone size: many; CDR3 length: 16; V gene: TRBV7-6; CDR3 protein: CASSLGSPYATDTQYF
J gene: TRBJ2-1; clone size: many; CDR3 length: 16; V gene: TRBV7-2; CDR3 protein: CASSLPRVLFYNEQFF
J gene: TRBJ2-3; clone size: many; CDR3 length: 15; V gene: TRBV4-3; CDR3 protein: CASSPRGQGTDTQYF
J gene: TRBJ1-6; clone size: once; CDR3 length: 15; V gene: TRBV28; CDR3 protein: CATRPPVGDNSHLHF
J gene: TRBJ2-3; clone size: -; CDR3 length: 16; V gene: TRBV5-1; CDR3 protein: CASSLQLAGATDTQYF
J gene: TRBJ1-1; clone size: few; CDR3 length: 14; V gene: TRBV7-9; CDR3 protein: CASSLMNNFAGAFF
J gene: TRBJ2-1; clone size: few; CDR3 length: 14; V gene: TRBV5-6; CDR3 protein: CASSLQGRLNEQFF
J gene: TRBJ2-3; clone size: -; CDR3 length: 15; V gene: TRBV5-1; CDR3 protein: CASSSGLAGTDTQYF
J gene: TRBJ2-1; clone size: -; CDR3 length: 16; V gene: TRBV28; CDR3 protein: CASSSNLAGKYNEQFF
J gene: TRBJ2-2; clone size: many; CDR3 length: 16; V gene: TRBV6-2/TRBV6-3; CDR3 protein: CASSQELAGVVGELFF
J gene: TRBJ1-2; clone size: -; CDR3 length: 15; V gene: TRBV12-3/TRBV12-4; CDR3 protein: CASSLDPGTPYGYTF
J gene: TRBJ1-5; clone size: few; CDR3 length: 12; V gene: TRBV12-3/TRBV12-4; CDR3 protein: CASTTSNQPQHF
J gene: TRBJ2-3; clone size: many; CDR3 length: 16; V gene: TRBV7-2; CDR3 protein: CASSSGAAISTDTQYF
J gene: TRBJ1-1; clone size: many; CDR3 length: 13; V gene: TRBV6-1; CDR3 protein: CASSSRLNTEAFF
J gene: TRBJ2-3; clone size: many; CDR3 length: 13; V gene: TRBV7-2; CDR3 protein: CASRLAAKDTQYF
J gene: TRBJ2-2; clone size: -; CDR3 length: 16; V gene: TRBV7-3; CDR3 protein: CASSLWTSGSAGELFF
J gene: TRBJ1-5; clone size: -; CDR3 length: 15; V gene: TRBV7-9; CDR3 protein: CASSSDTYSNQPQHF
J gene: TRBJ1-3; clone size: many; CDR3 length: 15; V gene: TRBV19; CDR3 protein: CASSGTGARKNTIYF
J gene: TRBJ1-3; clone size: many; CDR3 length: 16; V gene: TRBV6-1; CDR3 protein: CASSERQVHSGNTIYF
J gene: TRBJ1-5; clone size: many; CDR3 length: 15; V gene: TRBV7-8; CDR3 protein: CASSLNRRSNQPQHF
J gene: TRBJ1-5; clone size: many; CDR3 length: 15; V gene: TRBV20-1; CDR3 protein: CSASPVGQESQPQHF
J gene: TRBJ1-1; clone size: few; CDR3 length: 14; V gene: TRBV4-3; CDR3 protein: CASSPGASNTEAFF
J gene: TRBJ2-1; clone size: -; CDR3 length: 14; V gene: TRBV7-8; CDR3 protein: CASSLHLLRNEQFF
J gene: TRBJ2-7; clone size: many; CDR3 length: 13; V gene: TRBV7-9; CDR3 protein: CASSKTESYEQYF
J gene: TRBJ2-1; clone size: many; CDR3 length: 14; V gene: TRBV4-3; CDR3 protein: CASSQDQGYNEQFF
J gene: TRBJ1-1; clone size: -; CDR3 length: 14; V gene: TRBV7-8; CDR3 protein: CASSRDRANTEAFF
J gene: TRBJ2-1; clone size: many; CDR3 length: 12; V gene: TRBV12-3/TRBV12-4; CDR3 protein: CVGPGEGYEQFF
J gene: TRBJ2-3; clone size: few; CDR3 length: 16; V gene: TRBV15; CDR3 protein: CATSRNRASSTDTQYF
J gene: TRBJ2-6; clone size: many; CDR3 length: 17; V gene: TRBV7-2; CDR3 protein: CASSPRTSDSGANVLTF